This T cell receptor beta chain was documented in a study of identical twins. Each cDNA held unique molecular identifiers, and template switching gave it a universal primer site. One entry per CDR3 protein results from TCRdb running MiXCR on the 5' RACE reads. The data show just under 650,000 distinct CDR3 sequences, just over 7% seen once. This clonotype occurred many times. The germline V gene has CDR1 MGHRA and CDR2 YSYEKL. CDR3 length: 16 residues. The germline V and J ends were trimmed by 5 bases and 0 bases, with 13 bases remaining between them. This sample also belongs to another study, concerning yellow fever vaccine responses in identical twins.

This sequence joins TRBV4-1 and TRBJ2-2; D is uncertain. The sequenced material came from PBMCs. The sequence was collected from a woman aged 18 to 35 in good health. Here the CDR3 DNA reads TGCGCCAGCAGCTATAATGACATATCGAACACCGGGGAGCTGTTTTTT. Encoded protein: CASSYNDISNTGELFF.